Listed below are T cell receptor beta chains from one sample, sequenced in a study of shared clonotypes between healthy human individuals. TCRdb keeps only in-frame clones here, not all; method: immunoSEQ multiplex PCR. The sample lists approximately 440,000 clones; 60% to 80% were seen once. The material sequenced was PBMCs. The receptors stem from a middle-aged woman in good health. Some clones in this sample may be carry-over from other donors' samples. Each CDR3 is given with its conserved first and last residue. D genes are given only for firm matches. The size entry is marked missing in some rows and otherwise reads once, few, many or a size class.

D	size	V	J	DNA	CDR3
.	.	TRBV7-9	TRBJ2-2	TGTGCCAGCGTTGTGGACGGGGAGCTGTTTTTT	CASVVDGELFF
TRBD1	.	TRBV9	TRBJ1-1	TGTGCCAGCAGCGTAGGTCAGGGGGCGAACACTGAAGCTTTCTTT	CASSVGQGANTEAFF
.	.	TRBV28	TRBJ1-5	TGTGCCAGCAGTGAATTGGGGATATGGCAGCCCCAGCATTTT	CASSELGIWQPQHF
TRBD1	.	TRBV5-1	TRBJ1-2	TGCGCCAGCAAGCAAACCGGGACAGACCTCTATGGCTACACCTTC	CASKQTGTDLYGYTF
.	.	TRBV9	TRBJ1-3	TGTGCCAGCAGCTCGGGACCGTCCCGGGGAAACACCATATATTTT	CASSSGPSRGNTIYF
TRBD1	.	TRBV5-6	TRBJ2-5	TGTGCCAGCAGCTTGGCAACCACAGGGACAGGAGAGACCCAGTACTTC	CASSLATTGTGETQYF
.	many	TRBV28	TRBJ2-1	TGTGCCAGCAGTTCCGGGGAGACCACCTACAATGAGCAGTTCTTC	CASSSGETTYNEQFF
TRBD2	many	TRBV6-1	TRBJ2-1	TGTGCCAGCAGTGGTCTCCGGACTAGCGGGAGGGCCAATGAGCAGTTCTTC	CASSGLRTSGRANEQFF
TRBD1	.	TRBV10-2	TRBJ2-7	TGCGCCACCAGATTGGCAGGGGGTGATGAGCAGTACTTC	CATRLAGGDEQYF
.	.	TRBV2	TRBJ2-2	TGTGCCAGCAGTGTCGGGACTTACAACACCGGGGAGCTGTTTTTT	CASSVGTYNTGELFF
.	.	TRBV28	TRBJ2-2	TGTGCCAGCAGTTTATGGGGCCCGAACACCGGGGAGCTGTTTTTT	CASSLWGPNTGELFF
TRBD1	few	TRBV28	TRBJ2-1	TGTGCCAGCAGTTCCCTCCGCAGGGGGAATGAGCAGTTCTTC	CASSSLRRGNEQFF
.	.	TRBV18	TRBJ1-5	TGTGCCAGCTCACCGACAACAAATCAGCCCCAGCATTTT	CASSPTTNQPQHF
TRBD1	.	TRBV4-1	TRBJ1-2	TGCGCCAGCAGCCAAGGGACAGGCGTTGGCTACACCTTC	CASSQGTGVGYTF
.	.	TRBV5-1	TRBJ2-5	TGCGCCAGCAGCTCTATGGTGGGTCGAGAGACCCAGTACTTC	CASSSMVGRETQYF
.	.	TRBV9	TRBJ2-7	TGTGCCAGCAGCCCAGACGGGGGGCCCTACGAGCAGTACTTC	CASSPDGGPYEQYF